This T cell receptor beta chain was sequenced in a study of control samples from healthy donors and cancer patients. This table comes from immunoSEQ multiplex PCR, and its TCRdb copy is limited to in-frame clones, with some not included. This sample has 20,000 to 25,000 clones, with around four fifths found just once. Germline trimming cut 4 bases from V and 2 bases from J; bases unmatched to any gene: 10. Germline V gene lookup returns CDR1 SGHNT and CDR2 YYREEE (reference sequence). This CDR3 has 17 amino acids. The sequencing input was PBMCs. The receptor comes from a man aged 55 to 70 with colorectal cancer. The rearrangement uses TRBV5-4 and TRBJ2-3; 10 bases map to TRBD2. CDR3: CASSPHSGGTNTDTQYF. CDR3 DNA: TGTGCCAGCAGCCCTCATAGCGGGGGGACCAACACAGATACGCAGTATTTT.